The present TCR beta chain was sequenced within a study of regulatory T cells in long-lasting Graves disease. Looking at the study overall: For a period under 3 months, newly diagnosed Graves' patients had taken antithyroid drugs. Study-wide points: Persistent disease favored TRBV28, TRBJ1-2 and TRBJ2-5. Thyroid tissue was not studied; only peripheral blood was.

Indicated time point: newly diagnosed GD, antithyroid drugs for less than 3 months. PBMCs provided the RNA from which the TCR library was made. Arm-PCR of CDR3 regions and iRepertoire HTBI primers were the basis on which TCR beta libraries were built. TCRdb passed the multiplex PCR reads through MiXCR, listing each CDR3 protein once. The table lists about 540,000 distinct CDR3 sequences, approximately 13% of them singletons. This clonotype was detected many times. Its antigen is currently unknown. CDR1 is MDHEN and CDR2 is SYDVKM in the germline V gene. V was trimmed by 6 bases and J by 0 bases, leaving 9 bases between them. The CDR3 runs to 14 residues. This sample was also put to use in a study of T cells in Graves' hyperthyroidism and ophthalmopathy. From that paper: First-round RT-PCR targeting the TCR CDR3 was performed with the HTBI primer set.

This TCR was sampled from a man aged 25-45 years with Graves disease. This chain connects TRBV28 to TRBJ1-3; D not certain. Sequencing was performed on peripheral blood mononuclear cells (PBMCs), taken at new diagnosis, from a patient treated with antithyroid drugs. For the CDR3, the DNA is TGTGCCAGCAGACAAGGGAGCTCTGGAAACACCATATATTTT. As protein: CASRQGSSGNTIYF.